The 23 T cell receptor beta chains presented below share a single source sample, sequenced in a study of T cell changes during pregnancy in multiple sclerosis. Using immunoSEQ multiplex PCR, the repertoire was profiled, and TCRdb retains in-frame clones only, with some absent. Found here are fewer than 40,000 clones, nearly 95% of them singletons; the top ten hold under 0.45%. The material was CD4+ T cells from peripheral blood mononuclear cells, obtained after pregnancy. The receptor source for this set is a female donor in good health, enrolled as a control in a pregnancy study.

The rearrangement links TRBV4-1 to TRBJ2-1; 9 bases are a match to TRBD2. Per the germline V gene, CDR1 is MGHRA and CDR2 is YSYEKL. Trimming took 3 bases from V and 6 from J; bases not matched to a gene: 6. The length of the CDR3 is 15 residues. The CDR3 nucleotides are TGCGCCAGCAGCCACGCGAGCGGGAGGCTCAATGAGCAGTTCTTC. This translates into CASSHASGRLNEQFF.

This chain links TRBV19 with TRBJ2-3, with 8 bases identical to TRBD1. The V and J ends lost 4 bases and 2 bases, in that order; junction bases with no gene match: 2. The CDR3 spans 14 residues. CDR1 is LNHDA and CDR2 is SQIVND in the germline V gene (reference sequence). In nucleotides, the CDR3 is TGTGCCAGTAGTACCAGGGGGCACACAGATACGCAGTATTTT. This sequence encodes CASSTRGHTDTQYF.

This sequence joins TRBV19 and TRBJ1-2, with a weak D call TRBD1 (6 bases). V was trimmed by 10 bases and J by 3 bases, leaving 18 bases between them. Germline V gives CDR1 LNHDA, CDR2 SQIVND (reference sequence). This CDR3 contains 14 residues. CDR3 residues: CANRTDRSDYGYTF. CDR3 sequence (DNA): TGTGCCAACAGGACAGACCGATCTGACTATGGCTACACCTTC.

The chain employs TRBV9 and TRBJ2-2; TRBD2 might be the D (5 bases). CDR1 and CDR2 from the germline V gene are SGDLS and YYNGEE. V lost 0 bases and J 3 bases, leaving 6 bases between the germline ends. The CDR3 has 14 amino acids. The CDR3 DNA sequence: TGTGCCAGCAGCGTAGAAGCGGACACCGGGGAGCTGTTTTTT. It encodes CASSVEADTGELFF.

V is TRBV4-3 and J is TRBJ2-2; weak D call: TRBD2 (5 bases). The germline V and J ends were trimmed by 4 bases and 4 bases, with 16 bases remaining between them. The CDR3 is made up of 16 amino acids. CDR1 and CDR2 (germline): LGHNA, YSLEER. In DNA form, the CDR3 reads TGCGCCAGCAGCCCCACCTCTAGCAGCACCACCGGGGAGCTGTTTTTT. Translated, it gives CASSPTSSSTTGELFF.

V usage is TRBV2 and J usage is TRBJ1-2; 7 bases are shared with TRBD1. V shed 6 bases and J 8 bases; nucleotides not matched to a gene: 12. The CDR3 totals 14 residues. The germline V gene encodes CDR1 SNHLY and CDR2 FYNNEI. The DNA of the CDR3 is TGTGCCAGCAGACAAACTACAGGGGTTCGGGGCTACACCTTC. This translates into CASRQTTGVRGYTF.

The chain recombines TRBV27 with TRBJ1-5; D might be TRBD1 (6 bases). The CDR3 covers 15 residues. Between the trimmed V and J ends, which lost 7 bases and 4 bases, there was a span of 17 bases. Looked up from germline, CDR1 is MNHEY and CDR2 is SMNVEV (reference sequence). The CDR3 protein is CASTEGTGRNQPQHF. CDR3 nucleotide sequence: TGTGCCAGCACCGAGGGAACAGGGCGAAATCAGCCCCAGCATTTT.

V usage is TRBV10-1 and J usage is TRBJ1-1, with D possibly TRBD1 on 5 matching bases. From germline, CDR1 is WNHNN and CDR2 SYGVQD (reference sequence). This CDR3 is built from 13 residues. Trimming pared 6 bases from V and 1 base from J, leaving 9 bases between. The CDR3 bases are TGCGCCAGCAGCTACGGACAGAACACTGAAGCTTTCTTT. Translating it yields CASSYGQNTEAFF.

The genes are TRBV14 and TRBJ1-1, with 7 bases fitting TRBD1. CDR3 length: 12 residues. Trimming at V came to 2 bases and at J to 8 bases, leaving 2 bases not matched to a gene. Germline loops: CDR1 SGHDN, CDR2 FVKESK. CDR3 coding DNA: TGTGCCAGCAGCCAATTACAGGGGGAAGCTTTCTTT. It translates to CASSQLQGEAFF.

This clone was seen only once. J is TRBJ1-2 and V is TRBV27; TRBD1 aligns across 11 bases. Germline V CDR1 and CDR2: MNHEY, SMNVEV (reference sequence). V shed 5 bases, J shed 4 bases, and the junction held 12 bases outside the gene matches. There are 17 residues in the CDR3. The CDR3 here is CASSGLRDRGFSYGYTF. In DNA, the CDR3 is TGTGCCAGCAGTGGGCTCCGGGACAGGGGGTTTAGCTATGGCTACACCTTC.

The V and J genes are TRBV19 and TRBJ2-7, with D possibly TRBD2 on 7 matching bases. The CDR3 is made up of 18 amino acids. Per germline, CDR1 LNHDA and CDR2 SQIVND (reference sequence). V was clipped by 6 bases and J by 1 base, with 25 bases between them. CDR3: CASSPPHGGGARSYEQYF. CDR3 DNA sequence: TGTGCCAGTAGCCCCCCCCATGGGGGGGGCGCGAGGTCCTACGAGCAGTACTTC.

CDR3 amino acids: CASSEFTGPGDTDTQYF. The CDR3 DNA sequence: TGTGCCAGCAGTGAATTTACCGGCCCAGGGGACACAGATACGCAGTATTTT. The V call is TRBV6-1, the J call TRBJ2-3; the D gene is possibly TRBD1 (6 bases). This CDR3 has 17 residues. The germline V gene encodes CDR1 MNHNS and CDR2 SASEGT. V was clipped by 2 bases and J by 2 bases, with 17 bases between them.

The rearrangement uses TRBV27 and TRBJ2-7; possible D gene TRBD2, 6 bases. The CDR3 is made up of 15 amino acids. Germline V gene sequence: CDR1 MNHEY, CDR2 SMNVEV (reference sequence). Trimming removed 5 bases from V and 4 bases from J, with 18 bases in between. For the CDR3, the DNA is TGTGCCAGCAGTCCGCCGACTAGACCGGTATACGAGCAGTACTTC. This translates into CASSPPTRPVYEQYF.

V and J are TRBV18 and TRBJ1-4; 7 bases line up with TRBD1. The V segment lost 6 bases and the J segment 7 bases; nucleotides outside the gene matches: 8. CDR3 size: 14 residues. CDR1 is KGHSH and CDR2 is LQKENI in the germline V gene. CDR3 DNA sequence: TGTGCCAGCTCGTCCCAGGGGGTATCTGAAAAACTGTTTTTT. Encoded protein: CASSSQGVSEKLFF.

The chain joins TRBV28 to TRBJ2-5; D is possibly TRBD1 (5 bases). Germline V gene sequence: CDR1 MDHEN, CDR2 SYDVKM. Trimming stripped 5 bases from V and 6 bases from J, with 16 bases between. This CDR3 contains 14 residues. For the CDR3, the DNA is TGTGCCAGCAGTAGACAGTCCGGTGGAAAGACCCAGTACTTC. Its translation: CASSRQSGGKTQYF.

The chain couples TRBV7-7 to TRBJ2-3, with D tentatively TRBD1 (6 bases). V lost 3 bases, J lost 2 bases, and 9 bases lay in between. CDR3 length: 14 residues. CDR1 is SSHAT, CDR2 FNYEAQ, per germline (reference sequence). CDR3 nucleotide sequence: TGTGCCAGCAGCTTTAGGGGGTCCACAGATACGCAGTATTTT. The encoded protein is CASSFRGSTDTQYF. Full variable domain (remainder filled in from reference TRBV7-7 and TRBJ2-3): GAGVSQSPRYKVTKRGQDVTLRCDPISSHATLYWYQQALGQGPEFLTYFNYEAQPDKSGLPSDRFSAERPEGSISTLTIQRTEQRDSAMYRCASSFRGSTDTQYFGPGTRLTVL.

A single count supports this clone. The V gene is TRBV19, the J gene TRBJ2-2, with TRBD2 as a possible D gene (6 bases). CDR1 is LNHDA, CDR2 SQIVND, per germline (reference sequence). The V gene lost 10 bases and the J gene lost 5 bases, with 17 bases spanning the gap. CDR3 length: 14 residues. The CDR3 loop is CAIGRRDGTGELFF. The CDR3 DNA is TGTGCCATCGGTAGGAGGGACGGTACCGGGGAGCTGTTTTTT.

The V call is TRBV5-1, the J call TRBJ2-2; 13 bases are a match to TRBD2. CDR3 length: 18 residues. The germline gives CDR1 SGHRS, CDR2 YFSETQ. The V gene end was trimmed by 0 bases and the J gene end by 0 bases; junction bases not matched to a gene: 2. CDR3 coding DNA: TGCGCCAGCAGCTTGGGACTAGCGGGGGGTTCGAACACCGGGGAGCTGTTTTTT. The encoded protein is CASSLGLAGGSNTGELFF.

This clone was detected only a few times. V and J are TRBV11-2 and TRBJ2-7; no definite D call. V gave up 5 bases and J gave up 5 bases, with 16 bases separating them. Per germline, CDR1 SGHAT and CDR2 FQNNGV. The CDR3 contains 14 residues. In DNA, the CDR3 is TGTGCCAGCAGCCTCCCCCACATGCCCCACGAGCAGTACTTC. It translates to CASSLPHMPHEQYF.

This clone was seen a single time. CDR3 nucleotide sequence: TGTGCCAGCACCAACCAGTACGAGCAGTACTTC. Protein: CASTNQYEQYF. The J gene is TRBJ2-7, the V gene TRBV6-5; D call uncertain. V was cut by 7 bases and J by 4 bases, with 8 bases left in between. The length of the CDR3 is 11 residues. Looked up from germline, CDR1 is MNHEY and CDR2 is SVGAGI.

The chain joins TRBV7-2 to TRBJ2-2; the match to TRBD2 covers 8 bases. Trimming cost V 5 bases and J 6 bases; bases outside gene matches: 2. The germline CDR1 and CDR2 sequences are SGHTA and FQGNSA. The CDR3 has 13 residues. The CDR3 reads CASSGTSSGELFF. In nucleotides, the CDR3 is TGTGCCAGCAGCGGGACTAGTTCCGGGGAGCTGTTTTTT.

The chain uses TRBV5-4 and TRBJ2-6; 7 nucleotides line up with TRBD1. This CDR3 region has 17 residues. Germline CDR1 reads SGHNT; CDR2 reads YYREEE (reference sequence). The V gene end was trimmed by 4 bases and the J gene end by 0 bases; junction bases not matched to a gene: 7. The CDR3 sequence: CASSRRQGSSGANVLTF. Here the CDR3 DNA reads TGTGCCAGCAGCCGGCGACAGGGTAGCTCTGGGGCCAACGTCCTGACTTTC.

The chain combines TRBV29-1 with TRBJ2-1; TRBD2 matches at 11 bases. The CDR3 covers 13 residues. Per germline, CDR1 SQVTM and CDR2 ANQGSEA. V gave up 4 bases and J gave up 6 bases; unmatched junction bases: 2. This chain's CDR3 is CSVGLAGGNEQFF. DNA for the CDR3: TGCAGCGTTGGGCTAGCGGGGGGCAATGAGCAGTTCTTC.